This T cell receptor (beta chain) was identified during a study of regulatory T cells in long-lasting Graves disease (dated by TCRdb to about 2021). About the full investigation: In the newly diagnosed Graves' disease group, patients had been taking antithyroid drugs for less than 3 months. TCR sequencing covered roughly 13 persistent and 20 or so newly diagnosed Graves' disease patients, around 35 samples in total. The study was conducted in China and was registered as a clinical trial. Persistent Graves' disease patients were compared with newly diagnosed Graves' disease patients by peripheral blood TCR sequencing and RNA sequencing. Results and caveats for the whole study, not just this receptor: Preferential use of TRBV28, TRBJ1-2 and TRBJ2-5 was observed in persistent disease, whereas TRBV20-1 and TRBJ2-1 were favored in newly diagnosed disease. Compared with newly diagnosed patients, persistent Graves' disease patients had lower TCR Shannon entropy and fewer highly expanded clones, which suggests clonal expansion. The authors noted that the small sample size was a limitation that may lower accuracy. More public clonotypes were shared among persistent patients (under 3,000) than among newly diagnosed patients (under 1,000). Only peripheral blood was studied, because thyroid tissue, the primary lesion, was inaccessible. Sequencing and analysis were restricted to the TCR beta chain.

In the case of this clonotype: The clone's antigen remains unknown. No much larger clone is present one base from it, and per-base qualities are unavailable.

Via the germline V gene (reference sequence), CDR1 is DFQATT and CDR2 SNEGSKA. The CDR3, cysteine through phenylalanine, is 13 amino acids long. Only the CDR3 part of the read is kept: 39 bases, read in frame from the first base. V and J are truncated by 0 bases and 9 bases respectively, leaving an intervening sequence of 12 bases. The method behind the library was multiplex PCR. Sequencing used an Illumina HiSeq 4000. iRepertoire HTBI primers and Arm-PCR amplification of CDR3 regions were used to construct TCR beta libraries. Gel purification was performed on PCR products prior to sequencing. In the paper's pipeline: A total of under 80 TRBV and 14 TRBJ segments were identified across samples and were used for gene usage analysis of CDR3 amino acid clonotypes. Filtered high-quality paired reads were merged into contigs using COPE and FqMerger. BLAST was used to align contigs to the IMGT TRBV, TRBD and TRBJ reference genes, and CDR3 was defined following IMGT. Highly expanded clones were defined as clonotypes with a frequency above 0.1%. Repertoire diversity was measured by Shannon entropy, and V-J evenness by the Gini coefficient. A clonotype was considered public if more than one individual shared it. TCRdb reworked the public reads: Q25 trimming with fastp, MiXCR clone assembly, productive beta chains retained. Each CDR3 protein gets just one entry, which takes the most common genes and DNA from the rows behind it. The V and J calls, along with clone size, are taken from TCRdb and not from the paper's own processing. The sample table contains roughly 500,000 distinct CDR3 sequences; only one count was recorded for about 14% of them. The biggest ten clones account for over 7.5% of the sample.

The meaning of the sample's time point label: newly diagnosed GD, antithyroid drugs for less than 3 months. For both TCR sequencing and RNA sequencing, RNA was extracted from PBMCs in TRIzol. The diagnosis of Graves' disease was made according to American Thyroid Association guidelines. Recruitment of patients was carried out at an endocrinology department in Xi'an, China. From each patient, about 8.9 milliliters of peripheral blood was collected into an EDTA anticoagulant tube. Ficoll Paque Plus density gradient separation was used to isolate PBMCs, and no further T cell sorting was done. An Agilent 2100 Bioanalyzer and agarose gel were used to assess RNA quality, and a NanoDrop 2000 was used to measure RNA concentration. These data were also reused for a study on T cells in Graves' hyperthyroidism and ophthalmopathy. The second publication reports: Stable Graves' hyperthyroidism was defined as no progression to ophthalmopathy during 18 months of follow-up. Hyperthyroidism patients were newly diagnosed, with disease duration under 2 months, and aged 18 to 65 years. The study excluded patients with uncontrolled infections, other autoimmune diseases, pregnancy or lactation. Clinical symptoms, serum thyroxine and TRAb, thyroid ultrasound, and orbital computed tomography formed the basis for the diagnoses. The TCR CDR3 was subjected to a first round of RT-PCR using the HTBI primer set and the Qiagen OneStep RT-PCR kit. Blood samples also contained most of the expanded thyroid clonotypes (frequency above 0.001), which suggests that blood repertoires may reflect thyroid immune responses. A 13 V-J signature model separated ophthalmopathy from stable hyperthyroidism, with around 91% sensitivity and 81.08% specificity in cross-validation and 80%/75% in testing. In validation, the model predicted progression to ophthalmopathy with approximately 71% sensitivity and less than 80% specificity, a median of 6.5 months before onset. A discovery cohort of about a hundred patients, 43 with Graves' ophthalmopathy and about 58 with stable Graves' hyperthyroidism, was used to find distinguishing TCR V-J signatures. An independent validation cohort of around 19 hyperthyroidism patients and about 15 patients who later progressed to ophthalmopathy tested prospective prediction of ophthalmopathy. For training and testing, the approximately 97 patients in the discovery cohort were randomly divided in a 7:3 ratio. In addition, the study compared T-cell repertoires in thyroid tissue and in blood from a handful of Graves' hyperthyroidism patients. After sampling, hyperthyroidism patients received methimazole starting at 30 mg daily, and ophthalmopathy patients received high-dose intravenous methylprednisolone. Libraries were constructed in a second round of multiplex PCR, after which size selection and purification were performed. Libraries were sequenced paired-end with 100 bp reads on an Illumina HiSeq2000. Raw data were processed with SOAPnuke, discarding reads with adapters, uncalled bases, mean Phred below 15, or no exact constant-primer or identifier match. High-quality paired reads were merged using COPE v1.2.5, and each unique nucleotide sequence was defined as a clonotype. Clonotypes were aligned to IMGT TRBV, TRBD and TRBJ reference segments using MiTCR v1.1. The analysis was restricted to V-J combinations with a frequency above 0.0001, which together covered 99.2% of the repertoires. A TCS score was defined as the ratio between F50 (clonal expansion) and ExV (chaos), using BLOSUM62-based TCRdist between CDR3 peptides within each V-J. Welch's t-statistics and random forest reduced 450 to 600 V-J features to 13, which were used in a naive Bayes classifier (R e1071). No statistical method was used to set the sample size in advance, and investigators knew the group allocation. TCR Vbeta CDR3 sequencing of 130 to 150 peripheral blood samples (under 45 ophthalmopathy, about 74 hyperthyroidism and approximately 17 progressor patients) is reported in the paper.

This sequence was found in a man aged 25-40 years with Graves disease. Donor details come from another sample of the same person, matched by shared clones. The sample in question was peripheral blood mononuclear cells (PBMCs), obtained at new diagnosis, from a patient treated with antithyroid drugs. The chain employs TRBV20-1 and TRBJ2-1; no D gene call is confident. The DNA sequence is as follows: TGCAGTGCTAGAGATACTGGGCGTAGTGAGCAGTTCTTC. Its translation reads: CSARDTGRSEQFF.